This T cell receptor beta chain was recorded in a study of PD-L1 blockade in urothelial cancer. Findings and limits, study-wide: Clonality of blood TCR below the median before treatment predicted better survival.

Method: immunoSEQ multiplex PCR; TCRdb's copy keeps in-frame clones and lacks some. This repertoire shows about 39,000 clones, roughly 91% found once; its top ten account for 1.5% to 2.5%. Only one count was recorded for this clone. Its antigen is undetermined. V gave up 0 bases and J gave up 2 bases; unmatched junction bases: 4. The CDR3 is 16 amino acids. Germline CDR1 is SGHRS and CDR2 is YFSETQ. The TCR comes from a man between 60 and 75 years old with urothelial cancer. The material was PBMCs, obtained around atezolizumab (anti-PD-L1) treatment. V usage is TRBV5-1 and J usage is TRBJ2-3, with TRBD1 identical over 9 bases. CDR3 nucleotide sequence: TGCGCCAGCAGCTTGGCGGGACAGGGCTCCACAGATACGCAGTATTTT. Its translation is CASSLAGQGSTDTQYF. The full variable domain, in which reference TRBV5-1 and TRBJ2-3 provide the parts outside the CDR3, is KAGVTQTPRYLIKTRGQQVTLSCSPISGHRSVSWYQQTPGQGLQFLFEYFSETQRNKGNFPGRFSGRQFSNSRSEMNVSTLELGDSALYLCASSLAGQGSTDTQYFGPGTRLTVL.